The 31 T cell receptor beta chains listed next were all sequenced from one sample in a study of blood T cell repertoires in COVID-19. Generated by immunoSEQ multiplex PCR, the TCRdb table keeps only in-frame clones and is missing some. Among 35,000 to 50,000 clones, 80% to 90% were seen once, and the ten largest hold around 6%. The sample taken for sequencing was peripheral blood. The origin of the receptors is an elderly woman with acute or convalescent COVID-19.

J is TRBJ1-4 and V is TRBV11-2; a weak D match, TRBD1 (5 bases). The V end lost 0 bases, the J end lost 8 bases, and 10 bases lay between the germline ends. The CDR3 has 14 amino acids. Germline CDR1 SGHAT, CDR2 FQNNGV. The DNA of the CDR3 is TGTGCCAGCAGCTTAGACAGGTCAGGGGAAAAACTGTTTTTT. Translated, it gives CASSLDRSGEKLFF.

In this sample, this clone turned up a few times. The chain is built from TRBV24-1 and TRBJ1-1; possible D gene TRBD1, 6 bases. Per germline, CDR1 KGHDR and CDR2 SFDVKD. Trimming removed 4 bases at V and 10 bases at J, with 18 bases between. This CDR3 comprises 14 residues. The CDR3 DNA reads as TGTGCCACCAGTGACCCACAGGGTAGGGTTGGAGCTTTCTTT. Its translation is CATSDPQGRVGAFF.

The chain joins TRBV7-3 to TRBJ2-5; a possible D gene is TRBD1 (5 bases). The CDR3 is 13 amino acids. CDR1 and CDR2 (germline): SGHTA, FQGTGA. V lost 5 bases and J 1 base, leaving 8 bases between the germline ends. CDR3 sequence reads: CASSRRAQETQYF. CDR3 DNA: TGTGCCAGCAGCCGCAGGGCCCAAGAGACCCAGTACTTC.

The chain carries TRBV2 and TRBJ2-6; D possibly corresponds to TRBD2 (6 bases). The V and J ends lost 7 bases and 1 base respectively, with 14 bases between them. The germline V gene encodes CDR1 SNHLY and CDR2 FYNNEI. This CDR3 region has 16 residues. CDR3 bases: TGTGCCAGCACCAGAAGAGCGGGTTCTGGGGCCAACGTCCTGACTTTC. Encoded protein: CASTRRAGSGANVLTF.

V and J are TRBV19 and TRBJ1-2; TRBD1 matches at 7 bases. The V segment lost 6 bases and the J segment 1 base; nucleotides outside the gene matches: 11. CDR3 length: 16 residues. Germline CDR1 LNHDA, CDR2 SQIVND (reference sequence). CDR3 DNA sequence: TGTGCCAGTAGCTCTGGACAGGCAGTTAATAACTATGGCTACACCTTC. Amino acids: CASSSGQAVNNYGYTF.

The V gene is TRBV6-5, the J gene TRBJ2-1; 12 bases line up with TRBD1. The germline CDR1 and CDR2 sequences are MNHEY and SVGAGI. J gave up 9 bases and V 6 bases, and 9 bases lay outside the gene matches. The length of the CDR3 is 15 residues. The CDR3 here is CASSNSGTGGGEQFF. The CDR3 nucleotides read TGTGCCAGCAGCAACTCCGGGACAGGGGGCGGTGAGCAGTTCTTC.

This clone came up a few times. This chain joins TRBV6-5 and TRBJ1-5; 7 nucleotides match TRBD1. CDR1 and CDR2 (germline): MNHEY, SVGAGI. CDR3 length: 14 amino acids. With V trimmed by 6 bases and J by 5 bases, 7 bases remained unmatched. The CDR3 bases are TGTGCCAGCAGAAGACAGGGTCCCGATCAGCCCCAGCATTTT. Protein product: CASRRQGPDQPQHF.

The chain couples TRBV29-1 to TRBJ2-7, with TRBD1 as a possible D gene (5 bases). V gave up 5 bases and J gave up 7 bases, with 12 bases separating them. The CDR3 spans 11 residues. Germline CDR1 is SQVTM and CDR2 is ANQGSEA. The CDR3 DNA reads as TGCAGCGTTACTGGGGCAGGTGAGCAGTACTTC. It encodes CSVTGAGEQYF.

J is TRBJ1-1 and V is TRBV12-3 or TRBV12-4; 8 bases are shared with TRBD1. This CDR3 region has 13 residues. V gave up 6 bases and J gave up 3 bases; unmatched junction bases: 3. The CDR3 spells CASRYRGDTEAFF. DNA of the CDR3: TGTGCCAGCAGGTACAGGGGGGACACTGAAGCTTTCTTT.

This chain uses TRBV6-1 with TRBJ1-5, with no clear D. Trimming stripped 2 bases from V and 7 bases from J, with 12 bases between. The CDR3 length is 14 residues. Germline assignment: CDR1 MNHNS and CDR2 SASEGT. The chain's CDR3 is CASSETIHTQPQHF. In DNA form, the CDR3 reads TGTGCCAGCAGTGAAACTATACATACCCAGCCCCAGCATTTT.

The gene calls are TRBV5-1 and TRBJ1-1; 7 positions agree with TRBD1. This CDR3 region has 17 residues. J lost 0 bases, V lost 0 bases, and 8 bases had no gene match. CDR1 and CDR2 (germline): SGHRS, YFSETQ. CDR3 sequence: CASSLDRGLLVNTEAFF. CDR3 nucleotide sequence: TGCGCCAGCAGCTTGGATAGGGGGCTCTTGGTGAACACTGAAGCTTTCTTT.

This chain links TRBV11-2 with TRBJ1-3; the D gene is possibly TRBD1 (5 bases). Germline V gene lookup returns CDR1 SGHAT and CDR2 FQNNGV. The CDR3 loop spans 14 amino acids. Between the trimmed V and J ends, which lost 3 bases and 4 bases, there was a span of 10 bases. This CDR3 is CASSLTASGNTIYF. The CDR3 DNA reads as TGTGCCAGCAGCTTGACAGCGTCGGGAAACACCATATATTTT.

V and J are TRBV5-1 and TRBJ2-2, with D tentatively TRBD1 (5 bases). The CDR3 consists of 15 residues. Trimming stripped 4 bases from V and 6 bases from J, with 16 bases between. The V gene's germline CDR1 is SGHRS and CDR2 YFSETQ. In nucleotides, the CDR3 is TGCGCCAGCAGCCTGTCAGGGTACAAGGCCGGGGAGCTGTTTTTT. The encoded protein is CASSLSGYKAGELFF.

This sequence joins TRBV12-3 or TRBV12-4 and TRBJ1-1; D unclear. V was trimmed by 7 bases and J by 0 bases, leaving 9 bases between them. The CDR3 has 13 amino acids. The CDR3 loop reads CASMRPVNTEAFF. The CDR3 DNA reads as TGTGCCAGCATGAGGCCGGTGAACACTGAAGCTTTCTTT.

This rearrangement joins TRBV2 to TRBJ2-3; a weak D match, TRBD1 (5 bases). The V end was cut by 6 bases, the J end by 1 base, with 17 bases between. CDR3 length: 16 residues. Germline CDR1 reads SNHLY; CDR2 reads FYNNEI. The CDR3 DNA reads as TGTGCCAGCAGGGATACAGGTACCCTAGGCACAGATACGCAGTATTTT. Protein sequence: CASRDTGTLGTDTQYF.

The chain combines TRBV5-6 with TRBJ1-1, with D perhaps TRBD1 (5 bases). V was cut by 3 bases and J by 5 bases, with 20 bases left in between. CDR3 length equals 16 residues. CDR1 SGHDT and CDR2 YYEEEE come from the germline V gene. In DNA form, the CDR3 reads TGTGCCAGCAGCTCCTGGGGGGACCAGGTAGAAACTGAAGCTTTCTTT. This gives the protein CASSSWGDQVETEAFF.

The gene calls are TRBV5-1 and TRBJ1-6, with a tentative D call TRBD1 (6 bases). The CDR3 covers 14 residues. The V and J ends lost 5 bases and 5 bases respectively, with 11 bases between them. Germline loops: CDR1 SGHRS, CDR2 YFSETQ. CDR3 DNA: TGCGCCAGCAGTCTAGGACAGAATAATTCACCCCTCCACTTT. Residues: CASSLGQNNSPLHF.

The chain links TRBV5-1 to TRBJ2-5; possibly TRBD2 for D (6 bases). Trimming took 4 bases from V and 2 from J, leaving 15 bases between them. The CDR3 runs to 15 residues. Germline loops: CDR1 SGHRS, CDR2 YFSETQ. CDR3 DNA: TGCGCCAGCAGCCAAAGATTAGCGGTTCAAGAGACCCAGTACTTC. As protein: CASSQRLAVQETQYF.

V is TRBV5-1 and J is TRBJ2-2; 15 nucleotides align to TRBD2. There are 18 residues in the CDR3. The germline CDR1 and CDR2 sequences are SGHRS and YFSETQ. J lost 4 bases, V lost 3 bases, and 7 bases had no gene match. The CDR3 is CASSSRTSGGASTGELFF. The CDR3 coding sequence is TGCGCCAGCAGCTCAAGGACTAGCGGGGGGGCGAGCACCGGGGAGCTGTTTTTT.

The chain uses TRBV12-5 and TRBJ2-7; TRBD1 agrees at 7 bases. This CDR3 spans 14 amino acids. V trimming: 6 bases; J trimming: 1 base; junction bases outside the gene matches: 6. Germline-derived CDR1 and CDR2 are LGHNT and FRNRAP. The CDR3 protein is CASGTGQVSYEQYF. The CDR3 DNA reads TGTGCTAGTGGCACTGGACAGGTTTCCTACGAGCAGTACTTC.

This chain joins TRBV5-4 and TRBJ1-1; D not certain. The length of the CDR3 is 16 residues. Looked up from germline, CDR1 is SGHNT and CDR2 is YYREEE (reference sequence). V lost 3 bases, J lost 0 bases, and 15 bases lay in between. The CDR3 here is CASSSNTGVLNTEAFF. CDR3 DNA: TGTGCCAGCAGCTCTAACACCGGGGTACTGAACACTGAAGCTTTCTTT.

This chain links TRBV11-2 with TRBJ2-1, with 11 nucleotides matching TRBD2. Germline CDR1 SGHAT, CDR2 FQNNGV. Trimming removed 1 base from V and 0 bases from J; junction bases left unmatched: 5. This CDR3 region has 18 residues. Here the CDR3 reads CASSLGVGLAGSYNEQFF. The CDR3 nucleotides read TGTGCCAGCAGCTTAGGGGTTGGACTAGCGGGCTCCTACAATGAGCAGTTCTTC. Based on the CDR3 plus reference TRBV11-2 and TRBJ2-1, the full variable domain is EAGVAQSPRYKIIEKRQSVAFWCNPISGHATLYWYQQILGQGPKLLIQFQNNGVVDDSQLPKDRFSAERLKGVDSTLKIQPAKLEDSAVYLCASSLGVGLAGSYNEQFFGPGTRLTVL.

The CDR3 sequence is CASNTGGLLHTEAFF. In DNA, the CDR3 is TGTGCCAGCAACACAGGGGGCCTTCTCCACACTGAAGCTTTCTTT. This chain joins TRBV3-1 (or the pseudogene TRBV3-2) and TRBJ1-1, with 9 bases that match TRBD1. Germline V gene sequence: CDR1 LGHDT, CDR2 YNNKEL (reference sequence). The CDR3 has 15 residues. V lost 7 bases to trimming and J lost 3 bases; unmatched junction nucleotides: 9.

This chain links TRBV3-1 (or the pseudogene TRBV3-2) with TRBJ1-3, with TRBD1 matching over 7 bases. Germline V gene data show CDR1 as LGHDT and CDR2 as YNNKEL (reference sequence). Trimming took 3 bases from V and 0 from J; bases not matched to a gene: 8. The length of the CDR3 is 17 residues. The CDR3 nucleotides are TGTGCCAGCAGCCATGCTTACAGGGGCTCCTCTGGAAACACCATATATTTT. Protein sequence: CASSHAYRGSSGNTIYF.

This clone was observed a handful of times. The chain links TRBV30 to TRBJ1-2; 8 nucleotides align to TRBD1. J lost 7 bases, V lost 4 bases, and 8 bases had no gene match. This CDR3 has 13 amino acids. Germline lookup yields CDR1 GTSNPN and CDR2 SVGIG (reference sequence). The CDR3 here is CAWTLQGASGYTF. CDR3 DNA: TGTGCCTGGACTCTGCAGGGGGCGAGTGGCTACACCTTC.

The chain carries TRBV30 and TRBJ2-1; TRBD2 matches at 11 bases. Germline lookup yields CDR1 GTSNPN and CDR2 SVGIG (reference sequence). Germline trimming cut 5 bases from V and 7 bases from J; bases unmatched to any gene: 4. The CDR3 covers 13 residues. CDR3: CAWLAGGRNEQFF. Written as DNA, the CDR3 is TGTGCCTGGCTAGCGGGGGGTAGGAATGAGCAGTTCTTC.

This sequence joins TRBV19 and TRBJ1-2, with 7 bases fitting TRBD1. CDR3 length equals 13 residues. The V gene end was trimmed by 11 bases and the J gene end by 5 bases; junction bases not matched to a gene: 11. Germline CDR1 is LNHDA and CDR2 is SQIVND (reference sequence). The CDR3 DNA reads TGTGCCTCCCACGACAGGGTCCCATATGGCTACACCTTC. Translation: CASHDRVPYGYTF.

V gene TRBV3-1 (or the pseudogene TRBV3-2) combines with J gene TRBJ2-5; possibly TRBD2 for D (5 bases). V was pared by 8 bases and J by 2 bases, with 9 bases between. CDR1 is LGHDT and CDR2 is YNNKEL in the germline V gene (reference sequence). This CDR3 is 12 amino acids long. The CDR3 spells CASRSGQETQYF. The CDR3 nucleotides read TGTGCCAGCCGGTCGGGGCAAGAGACCCAGTACTTC.

This chain links TRBV30 with TRBJ2-7; 9 bases agree with TRBD1. Germline CDR1 GTSNPN, CDR2 SVGIG (reference sequence). V shed 5 bases, J shed 4 bases, and the junction held 9 bases outside the gene matches. This CDR3 has 14 residues. The CDR3 coding sequence is TGTGCCTGGGCTGAGGGCGGACAGGGGTACGAGCAGTACTTC. Protein sequence: CAWAEGGQGYEQYF.

This sequence joins TRBV5-1 and TRBJ2-1, with D perhaps TRBD1 (5 bases). V lost 0 bases, J lost 14 bases, and 12 bases lay in between. Germline V gives CDR1 SGHRS, CDR2 YFSETQ. This CDR3 spans 12 amino acids. In nucleotides, the CDR3 is TGCGCCAGCAGCTTGGAGGGGCTCTGGAAGTTCTTC. Protein: CASSLEGLWKFF.

The chain carries TRBV14 and TRBJ2-4; no definite D call. Per germline, CDR1 SGHDN and CDR2 FVKESK. CDR3 length equals 16 residues. V shed 1 base and J shed 2 bases, with 12 bases lying between them. The CDR3 DNA reads TGTGCCAGCAGCCAAGGGGCCTATCCGACCAAAAACATTCAGTACTTC. Translation gives CASSQGAYPTKNIQYF.